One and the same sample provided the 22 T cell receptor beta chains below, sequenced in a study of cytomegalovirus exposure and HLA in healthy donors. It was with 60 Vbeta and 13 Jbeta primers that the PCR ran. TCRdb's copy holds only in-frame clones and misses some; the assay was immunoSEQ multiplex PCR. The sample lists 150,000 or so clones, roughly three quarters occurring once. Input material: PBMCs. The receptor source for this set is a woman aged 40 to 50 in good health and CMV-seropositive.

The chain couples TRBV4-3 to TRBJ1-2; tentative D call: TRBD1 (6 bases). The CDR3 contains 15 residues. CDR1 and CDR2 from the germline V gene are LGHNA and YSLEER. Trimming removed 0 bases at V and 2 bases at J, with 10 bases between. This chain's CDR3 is CASSQDGGANYGYTF. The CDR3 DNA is TGCGCCAGCAGCCAAGATGGGGGGGCAAACTATGGCTACACCTTC.

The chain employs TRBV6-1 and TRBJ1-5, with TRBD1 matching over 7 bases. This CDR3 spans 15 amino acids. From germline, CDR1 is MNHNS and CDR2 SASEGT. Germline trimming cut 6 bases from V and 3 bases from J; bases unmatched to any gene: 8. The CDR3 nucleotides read TGTGCCAGCAGGGCCGACAGGGCTTCCAATCAGCCCCAGCATTTT. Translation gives CASRADRASNQPQHF.

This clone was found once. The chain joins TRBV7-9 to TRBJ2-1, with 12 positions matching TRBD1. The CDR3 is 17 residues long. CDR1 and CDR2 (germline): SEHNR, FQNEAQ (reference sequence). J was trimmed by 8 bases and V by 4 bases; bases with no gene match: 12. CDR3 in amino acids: CASSSNDPGQGADEQFF. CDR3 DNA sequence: TGTGCCAGCAGCTCTAACGACCCGGGACAGGGGGCCGATGAGCAGTTCTTC.

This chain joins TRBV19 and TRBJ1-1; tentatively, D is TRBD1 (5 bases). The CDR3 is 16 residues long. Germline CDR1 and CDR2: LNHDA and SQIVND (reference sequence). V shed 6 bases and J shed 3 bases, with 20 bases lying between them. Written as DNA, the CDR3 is TGTGCCAGTAGGAGGCAGGGCTCCCCGGGGGACACTGAAGCTTTCTTT. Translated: CASRRQGSPGDTEAFF. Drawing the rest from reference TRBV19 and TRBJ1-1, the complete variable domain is DGGITQSPKYLFRKEGQNVTLSCEQNLNHDAMYWYRQDPGQGLRLIYYSQIVNDFQKGDIAEGYSVSREKKESFPLTVTSAQKNPTAFYLCASRRQGSPGDTEAFFGQGTRLTVV.

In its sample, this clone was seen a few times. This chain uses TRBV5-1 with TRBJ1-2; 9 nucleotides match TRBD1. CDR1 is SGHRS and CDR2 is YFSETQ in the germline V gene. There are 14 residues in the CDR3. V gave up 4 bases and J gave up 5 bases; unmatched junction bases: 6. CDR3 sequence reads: CASSATGGSYGYTF. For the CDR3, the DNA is TGCGCCAGCAGCGCAACAGGGGGCTCTTATGGCTACACCTTC. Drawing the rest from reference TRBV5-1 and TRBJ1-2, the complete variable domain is KAGVTQTPRYLIKTRGQQVTLSCSPISGHRSVSWYQQTPGQGLQFLFEYFSETQRNKGNFPGRFSGRQFSNSRSEMNVSTLELGDSALYLCASSATGGSYGYTFGSGTRLTVV.

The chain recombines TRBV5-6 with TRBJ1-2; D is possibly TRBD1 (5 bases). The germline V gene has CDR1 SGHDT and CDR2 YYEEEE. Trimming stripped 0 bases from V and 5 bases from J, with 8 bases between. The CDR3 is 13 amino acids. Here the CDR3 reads CASSLEGKYGYTF. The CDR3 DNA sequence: TGTGCCAGCAGCTTGGAGGGGAAGTATGGCTACACCTTC.

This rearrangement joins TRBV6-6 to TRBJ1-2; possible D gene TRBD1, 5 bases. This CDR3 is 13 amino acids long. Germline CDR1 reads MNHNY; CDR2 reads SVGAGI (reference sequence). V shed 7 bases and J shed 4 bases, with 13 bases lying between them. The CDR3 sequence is CASIGGAVYGYTF. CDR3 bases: TGTGCCAGCATCGGAGGGGCTGTCTATGGCTACACCTTC.

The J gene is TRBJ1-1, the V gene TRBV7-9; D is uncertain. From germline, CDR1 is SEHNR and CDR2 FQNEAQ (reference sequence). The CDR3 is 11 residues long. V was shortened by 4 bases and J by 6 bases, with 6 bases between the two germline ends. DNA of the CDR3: TGTGCCAGCAGCTCCCTGTCTGAAGCTTTCTTT. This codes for CASSSLSEAFF.

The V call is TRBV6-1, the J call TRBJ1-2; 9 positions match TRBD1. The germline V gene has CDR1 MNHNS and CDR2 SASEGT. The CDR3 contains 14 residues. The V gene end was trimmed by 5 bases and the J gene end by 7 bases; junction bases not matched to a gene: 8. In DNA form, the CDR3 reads TGTGCCAGCAGTATCCGACAGGGGGAGGTTGGCTACACCTTC. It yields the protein CASSIRQGEVGYTF.

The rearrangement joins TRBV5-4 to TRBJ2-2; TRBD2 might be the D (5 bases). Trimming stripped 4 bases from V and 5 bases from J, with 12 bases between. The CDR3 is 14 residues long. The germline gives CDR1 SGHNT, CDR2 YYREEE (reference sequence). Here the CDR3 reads CASSPPRGTGELFF. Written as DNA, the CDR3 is TGTGCCAGCAGCCCCCCCCGGGGAACCGGGGAGCTGTTTTTT.

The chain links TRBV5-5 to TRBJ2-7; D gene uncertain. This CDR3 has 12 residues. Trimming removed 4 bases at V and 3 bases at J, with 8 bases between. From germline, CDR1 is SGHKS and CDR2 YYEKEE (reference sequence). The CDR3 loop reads CASSDQVYEQYF. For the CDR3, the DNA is TGTGCCAGCAGCGACCAGGTCTACGAGCAGTACTTC.

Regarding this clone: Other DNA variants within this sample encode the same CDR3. CDR3 in amino acids: CASSLGAGGNTEAFF. CDR3 nucleotides: TGCGCCAGCAGCTTGGGGGCAGGGGGGAACACTGAAGCTTTCTTT. This chain connects TRBV5-1 to TRBJ1-1; 7 nucleotides agree with TRBD1. This CDR3 spans 15 amino acids. Germline V lookup: CDR1 SGHRS, CDR2 YFSETQ. V lost 0 bases and J lost 1; bases outside the gene matches: 3.

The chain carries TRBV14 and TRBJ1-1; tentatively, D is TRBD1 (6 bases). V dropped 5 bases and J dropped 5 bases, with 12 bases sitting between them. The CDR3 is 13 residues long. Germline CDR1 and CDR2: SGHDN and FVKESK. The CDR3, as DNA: TGTGCCAGCAGCTCCTACAGGGTTACTGAAGCTTTCTTT. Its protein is CASSSYRVTEAFF.

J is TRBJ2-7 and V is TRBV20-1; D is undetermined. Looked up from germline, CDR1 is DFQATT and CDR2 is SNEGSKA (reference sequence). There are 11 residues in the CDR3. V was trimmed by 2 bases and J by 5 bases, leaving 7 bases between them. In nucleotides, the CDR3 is TGCAGTGCTAGACAGGCGAACGAGCAGTACTTC. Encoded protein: CSARQANEQYF.

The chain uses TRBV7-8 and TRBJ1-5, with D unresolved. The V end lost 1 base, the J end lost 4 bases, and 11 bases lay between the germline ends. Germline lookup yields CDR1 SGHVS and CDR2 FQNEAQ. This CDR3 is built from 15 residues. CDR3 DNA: TGTGCCAGCAGCTTAGATATGTCGGAGAATCAGCCCCAGCATTTT. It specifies CASSLDMSENQPQHF.

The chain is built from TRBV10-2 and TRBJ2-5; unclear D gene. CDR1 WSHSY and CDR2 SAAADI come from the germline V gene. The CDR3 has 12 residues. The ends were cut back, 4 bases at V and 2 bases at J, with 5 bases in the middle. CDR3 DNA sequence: TGCGCCAGCAGTGTTAGACAAGAGACCCAGTACTTC. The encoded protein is CASSVRQETQYF.

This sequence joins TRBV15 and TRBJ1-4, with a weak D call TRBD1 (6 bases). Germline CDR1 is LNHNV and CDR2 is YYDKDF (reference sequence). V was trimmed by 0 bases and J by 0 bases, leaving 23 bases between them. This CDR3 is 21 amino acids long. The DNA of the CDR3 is TGTGCCACCAGCAGAGATCGGGGACAAACTATAACCCAGCCAACTAATGAAAAACTGTTTTTT. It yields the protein CATSRDRGQTITQPTNEKLFF.

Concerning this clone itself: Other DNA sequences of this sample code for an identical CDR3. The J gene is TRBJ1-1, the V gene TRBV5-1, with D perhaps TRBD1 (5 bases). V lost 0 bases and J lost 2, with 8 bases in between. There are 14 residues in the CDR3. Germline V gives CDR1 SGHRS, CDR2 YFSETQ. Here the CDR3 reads CASSLGRGNTEAFF. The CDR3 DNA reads TGCGCCAGCAGCTTGGGAAGGGGAAACACTGAAGCTTTCTTT.

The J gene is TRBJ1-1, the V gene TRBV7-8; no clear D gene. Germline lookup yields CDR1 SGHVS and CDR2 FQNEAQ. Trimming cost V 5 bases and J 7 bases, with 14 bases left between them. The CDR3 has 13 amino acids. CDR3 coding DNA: TGTGCCAGCAGCCAACGAACTTTATTTGAAGCTTTCTTT. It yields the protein CASSQRTLFEAFF.

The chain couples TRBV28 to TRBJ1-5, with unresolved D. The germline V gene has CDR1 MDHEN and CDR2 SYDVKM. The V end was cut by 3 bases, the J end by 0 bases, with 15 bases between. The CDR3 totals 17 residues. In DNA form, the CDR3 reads TGTGCCAGCAGTTTTCCGTACAGACCGAATAGCAATCAGCCCCAGCATTTT. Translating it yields CASSFPYRPNSNQPQHF.

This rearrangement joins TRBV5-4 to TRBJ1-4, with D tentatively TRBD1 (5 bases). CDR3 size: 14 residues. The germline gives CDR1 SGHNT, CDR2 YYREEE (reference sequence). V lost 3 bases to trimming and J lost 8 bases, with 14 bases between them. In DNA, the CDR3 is TGTGCCAGCAGCTCGGGGGGGTCTGAAGAAAAACTGTTTTTT. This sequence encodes CASSSGGSEEKLFF.

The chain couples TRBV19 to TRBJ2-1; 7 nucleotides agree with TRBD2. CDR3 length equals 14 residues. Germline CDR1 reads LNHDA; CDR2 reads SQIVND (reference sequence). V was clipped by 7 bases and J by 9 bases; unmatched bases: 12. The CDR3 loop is CASTIGTSASEQFF. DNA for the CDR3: TGTGCCAGTACCATTGGAACTAGCGCGAGTGAGCAGTTCTTC.